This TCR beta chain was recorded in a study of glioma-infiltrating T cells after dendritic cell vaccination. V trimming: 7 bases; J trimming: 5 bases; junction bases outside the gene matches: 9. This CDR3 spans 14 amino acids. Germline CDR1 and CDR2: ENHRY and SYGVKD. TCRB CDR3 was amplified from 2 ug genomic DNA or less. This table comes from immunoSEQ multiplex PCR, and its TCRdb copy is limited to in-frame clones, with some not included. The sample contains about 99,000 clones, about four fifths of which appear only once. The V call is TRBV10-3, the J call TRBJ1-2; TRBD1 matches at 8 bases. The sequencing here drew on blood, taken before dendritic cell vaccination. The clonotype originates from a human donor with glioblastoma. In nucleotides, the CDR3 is TGTGCCATCAAAGTGGTACAGGGGGGATATGGCTACACCTTC. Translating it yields CAIKVVQGGYGYTF.